A single sample is the source of the 9 T cell receptor beta chains below, sequenced in a study of blood T cells in healthy people across ages. The use of a sample-barcoded 5' primer and a J-beta primer mix characterized a second PCR of 7 to 11 cycles. Each CDR3 protein is one row after TCRdb ran MiXCR on the 5' RACE reads. The table includes about 1.8 million distinct CDR3 sequences, about 49% detected once. Sample: blood. The receptor source for this set is a woman aged 40 to 55 in good health.

The genes are TRBV7-9 and TRBJ1-2; D call uncertain. CDR1 SEHNR and CDR2 FQNEAQ come from the germline V gene (reference sequence). This CDR3 contains 15 residues. V gave up 4 bases and J gave up 7 bases, with 19 bases separating them. The CDR3 nucleotides read TGTGCCAGCAGCTACGGTCTGACGGCCAGCGGTGGCTACACCTTC. It encodes CASSYGLTASGGYTF. The entire variable domain, with the rest obtained from reference TRBV7-9 and TRBJ1-2, is as follows: DTGVSQNPRHKITKRGQNVTFRCDPISEHNRLYWYRQTLGQGPEFLTYFQNEAQLEKSRLLSDRFSAERPKGSFSTLEIQRTEQGDSAMYLCASSYGLTASGGYTFGSGTRLTVV.

Many counts were recorded for this clonotype. This rearrangement joins TRBV29-1 to TRBJ2-5; no definite D call. Looked up from germline, CDR1 is SQVTM and CDR2 is ANQGSEA. V lost 1 base to trimming and J lost 4 bases, with 10 bases between them. The CDR3 sequence is 13 residues long. CDR3 residues: CSVEAVGSETQYF. The CDR3 DNA sequence: TGCAGCGTTGAAGCTGTGGGATCAGAGACCCAGTACTTC.

The V gene is TRBV6-1, the J gene TRBJ2-4; 7 nucleotides align to TRBD2. CDR1 and CDR2 (germline): MNHNS, SASEGT. With 5 bases clipped from V and 8 bases from J, the junction kept 12 bases outside the gene matches. The CDR3 contains 15 residues. Here the CDR3 DNA reads TGTGCCAGCAGTACATCCCCCGGGGGGTACTACATTCAGTACTTC. This codes for CASSTSPGGYYIQYF.

The V and J genes are TRBV25-1 and TRBJ1-2, with 7 bases aligning to TRBD1. The CDR3 covers 13 residues. Germline assignment: CDR1 MGHDK and CDR2 SYGVNS. V was pared by 5 bases and J by 8 bases, with 8 bases of the junction left unmatched. CDR3 DNA: TGTGCCAGCAGTCCAGGGGGGGTTCGGGGCTACACCTTC. Its translation is CASSPGGVRGYTF.

This clonotype was counted only a few times. The chain combines TRBV20-1 with TRBJ2-4, with D hard to call. The better agreement between TRBJ2-7 and the DNA end casts doubt on the J call. Germline V gene lookup returns CDR1 DFQATT and CDR2 SNEGSKA (reference sequence). There are 9 residues in the CDR3. Here the CDR3 DNA reads TGCAGTGCTTCGATCGAGCAGTACTTC. Its translation is CSASIEQYF.

This chain joins TRBV3-1 and TRBJ2-3; tentatively, D is TRBD1 (6 bases). The CDR3 sequence is 15 residues long. Trimming took off 3 bases at V and 1 base at J, with 11 bases between the two ends. CDR1 is LGHDT and CDR2 is YNNKEL in the germline V gene (reference sequence). The CDR3 sequence: CASSQARQGTDTQYF. CDR3 DNA sequence: TGTGCCAGCAGCCAGGCAAGACAGGGCACAGATACGCAGTATTTT.

The chain recombines TRBV4-3 with TRBJ1-4; 9 nucleotides align to TRBD1. This CDR3 is built from 15 residues. Germline CDR1 LGHNA, CDR2 YSLEER. The trim removed 5 bases at V and 4 bases at J, leaving 5 bases unmatched. The CDR3, as DNA: TGCGCCAGCAGCGTACAGGGGGCGGGTAATGAAAAACTGTTTTTT. This codes for CASSVQGAGNEKLFF.

The rearrangement uses TRBV18 and TRBJ2-7; 7 bases are shared with TRBD2. The DNA end is a closer match to TRBJ2-5, so the J assignment may be wrong. The CDR3 covers 16 residues. Germline loops: CDR1 KGHSH, CDR2 LQKENI. DNA for the CDR3: TGTGCCAGCTCACCACGACGGATGGGGGAGGGAGAGACCCAGTACTTC. Its translation: CASSPRRMGEGETQYF.

The chain has TRBV20-1 and TRBJ2-1, with no clear D. Trimming took 0 bases from V and 10 from J, leaving 13 bases between them. The germline V gene has CDR1 DFQATT and CDR2 SNEGSKA (reference sequence). The length of the CDR3 is 13 residues. The CDR3 region has the DNA TGCAGTGCTAGAGATAAGAAAATCGGGGAGCAGTTCTTC. It is translated as CSARDKKIGEQFF.